This TCR beta chain was profiled in a study of beta chain features in type 1 diabetes. CDR1 and CDR2 (germline): SEHNR, FQNEAQ (reference sequence). V trimming: 4 bases; J trimming: 4 bases; junction bases outside the gene matches: 11. The CDR3 is made up of 17 amino acids. Of the isolated RNA, all was reverse transcribed, and so the sequenced material was expressed TCRB transcripts. Sequencing was performed with immunoSEQ multiplex PCR; in TCRdb, only in-frame clones are kept and a portion is missing. The sample includes nearly 250,000 clones, 11% to 15% of them seen just once. The sample comprised naive CD4+ T cells from blood. This rearrangement joins TRBV7-9 to TRBJ2-3, with 10 bases aligning to TRBD2. The sequence derives from a woman between 40 and 50 years old in good health. The CDR3 region has the DNA TGTGCCAGCAGCTCGCGACAAGCGGGGGGGCCGGCAGATACGCAGTATTTT. It specifies CASSSRQAGGPADTQYF. Drawing the rest from reference TRBV7-9 and TRBJ2-3, the complete variable domain is DTGVSQNPRHKITKRGQNVTFRCDPISEHNRLYWYRQTLGQGPEFLTYFQNEAQLEKSRLLSDRFSAERPKGSFSTLEIQRTEQGDSAMYLCASSSRQAGGPADTQYFGPGTRLTVL.